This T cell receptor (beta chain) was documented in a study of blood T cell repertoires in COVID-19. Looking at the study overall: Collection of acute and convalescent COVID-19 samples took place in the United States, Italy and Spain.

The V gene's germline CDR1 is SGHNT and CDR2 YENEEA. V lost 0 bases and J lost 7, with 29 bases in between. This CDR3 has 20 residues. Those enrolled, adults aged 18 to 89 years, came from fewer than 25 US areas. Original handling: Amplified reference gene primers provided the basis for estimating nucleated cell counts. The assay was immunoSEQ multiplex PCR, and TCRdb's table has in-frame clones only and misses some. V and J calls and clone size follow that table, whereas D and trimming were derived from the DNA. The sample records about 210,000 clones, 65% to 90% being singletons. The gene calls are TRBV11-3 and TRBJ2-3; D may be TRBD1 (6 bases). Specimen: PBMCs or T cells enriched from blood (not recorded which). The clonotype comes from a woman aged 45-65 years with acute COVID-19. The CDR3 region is CASSLEASRPGESLHNTQYF. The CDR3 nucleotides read TGTGCCAGCAGCTTAGAAGCATCTCGACCAGGGGAATCCCTTCATAATACGCAGTATTTT.